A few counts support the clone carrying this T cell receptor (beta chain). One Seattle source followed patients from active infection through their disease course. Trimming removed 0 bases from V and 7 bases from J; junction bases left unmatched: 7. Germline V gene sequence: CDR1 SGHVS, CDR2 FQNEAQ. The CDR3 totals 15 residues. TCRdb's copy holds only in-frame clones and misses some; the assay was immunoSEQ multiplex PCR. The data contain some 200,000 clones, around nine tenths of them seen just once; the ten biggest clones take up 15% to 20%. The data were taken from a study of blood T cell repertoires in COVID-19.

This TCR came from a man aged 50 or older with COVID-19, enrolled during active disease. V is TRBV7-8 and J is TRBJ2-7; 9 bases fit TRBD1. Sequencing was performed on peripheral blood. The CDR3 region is CASSLAGTGSGEQYF. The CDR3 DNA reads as TGTGCCAGCAGCTTAGCAGGGACAGGGTCGGGGGAGCAGTACTTC.